This TCR beta chain originates from a study of T-cell reconstitution after alpha-beta-depleted transplantation in children. CDR3 length: 14 amino acids. Germline CDR1 reads KGHDR; CDR2 reads SFDVKD. With 3 bases removed from V and 2 bases from J, the gap between germline ends came to 8 bases. This clonotype was found a few times. The antigen remains undetermined. General study results and limits: A year post-transplant, T-cell counts and diversity derived mostly from newly produced T cells. Some patients' high day-60 TCRbeta diversity was attributed to recipient cells surviving conditioning.

During its preparation, the TCRbeta library received unique molecular identifiers. TCRdb re-called the PCR reads through MiXCR, storing one row per CDR3 protein. The sample yields 550,000 to 600,000 distinct CDR3 sequences, under 30% seen once. The source was PBMCs, mostly from graft donor cells, collected 360 days after TCRalphabeta/CD19-depleted stem cell transplant. The rearrangement links TRBV24-1 to TRBJ2-3, with no clear D. The TCR originated in a boy in the first two years of life who had a stem cell transplant for acute myeloid leukemia, so the T cells may come from the graft donor. The CDR3 DNA follows: TGTGCCACCAGTGATCCGCAGCCCACAGATACGCAGTATTTT. Its protein is CATSDPQPTDTQYF.